A single sample is the source of the 14 T cell receptor beta chains below, sequenced in a study of CD8+CD57+ T cells in acquired aplastic anemia. Previously, flow cytometry had revealed CD8+CD57+ cell expansion in the patients chosen for sequencing. Profiling of TCR beta VDJ combinations and CDR3 sequences used genomic DNA as template. TCRdb used MiXCR to reprocess the reads, holding one entry per CDR3 protein. The sample includes some 200,000 distinct CDR3 sequences, less than 60% of them seen just once. Sequenced sample: sorted CD4+, CD8+, or CD8+CD57+ T cells (not recorded which) from PBMCs. These receptors all stem from a human donor with aplastic anemia.

The V and J genes are TRBV11-3 and TRBJ1-5; D is ambiguous. V was shortened by 1 base and J by 0 bases, with 7 bases between the two germline ends. Germline values: CDR1 SGHNT, CDR2 YENEEA. CDR3 length: 15 residues. The CDR3 sequence is CASSLAPYSNQPQHF. CDR3 nucleotide sequence: TGTGCCAGCAGCTTAGCACCTTATAGCAATCAGCCCCAGCATTTT.

For this clonotype: A read error may explain this, as a much larger clone is one base away. The rearrangement uses TRBV20-1 and TRBJ1-5, with TRBD1 identical over 7 bases. This CDR3 is built from 12 residues. Germline assignment: CDR1 DFQATT and CDR2 SNEGSKA (reference sequence). The V gene end was trimmed by 4 bases and the J gene end by 12 bases; junction bases not matched to a gene: 9. The CDR3 nucleotides are TGCAGTGCTATAGGGGGTAGGGGGCTCCAGCATTTT. Translating it yields CSAIGGRGLQHF.

The rearrangement joins TRBV19 to TRBJ2-7, with 8 bases that match TRBD1. Trimming took 7 bases from V and 1 from J; bases not matched to a gene: 9. This CDR3 is 15 amino acids long. Germline V lookup: CDR1 LNHDA, CDR2 SQIVND (reference sequence). Here the CDR3 reads CASKNRGIGSYEQYF. CDR3 nucleotides: TGTGCCAGTAAAAACAGGGGGATCGGTTCCTACGAGCAGTACTTC.

This chain joins TRBV6-2 or TRBV6-3 and TRBJ2-3; TRBD2 agrees at 13 bases. V dropped 3 bases and J dropped 0; count of bases not matched to a gene: 9. CDR1 is MNHEY, CDR2 SVGEGT, per germline. This CDR3 region has 19 residues. The chain's CDR3 is CASSYGSTSGGTSTDTQYF. In nucleotides, the CDR3 is TGTGCCAGCAGTTATGGCTCGACTAGCGGGGGGACTAGCACAGATACGCAGTATTTT.

This clonotype appeared a few times. At one of its ends the junction is not consistent with the germline gene, which may arise from a read error. V and J are TRBV5-1 and TRBJ1-2; the D gene is possibly TRBD1 (6 bases). The CDR3 length is 15 residues. The germline V gene encodes CDR1 SGHRS and CDR2 YFSETQ. This CDR3 reads CASSLGTAANYGCTF. The CDR3 DNA reads TGCGCCAGCAGCTTGGGGACAGCGGCTAACTATGGCTGCACCTTC.

There are many counts of this clonotype. The chain employs TRBV7-9 and TRBJ2-7; TRBD2 is a possible D gene (6 bases). The germline gives CDR1 SEHNR, CDR2 FQNEAQ (reference sequence). Trimming left V 5 bases short and J 1 base short, with 15 bases between. The CDR3 totals 15 residues. In DNA form, the CDR3 reads TGTGCCAGCAGCCCCGCGGAGGGGCTATCCTACGAGCAGTACTTC. Protein: CASSPAEGLSYEQYF.

V usage is TRBV12-5 and J usage is TRBJ2-7, with 10 bases matching TRBD1. This CDR3 spans 14 amino acids. The germline gives CDR1 LGHNT, CDR2 FRNRAP. In DNA form, the CDR3 reads TGTGCCAGCAGGCCGACAGGGGGCCTCTACGAGCAGTACTTC. Its translation is CASRPTGGLYEQYF.

This clonotype has ten or more counts. This chain uses TRBV6-1 with TRBJ1-2; perhaps TRBD1 as D (6 bases). Trimming shortened V by 11 bases and J by 1 base, and 11 bases separated the two germline ends. The CDR3 is 12 residues long. Germline assignment: CDR1 MNHNS and CDR2 SASEGT. The CDR3 bases are TGTGCCGGAAAGGACAGTAACTATGGCTACACCTTC. Translating it yields CAGKDSNYGYTF.

This sequence joins TRBV24-1 and TRBJ2-2, with D hard to call. Looked up from germline, CDR1 is KGHDR and CDR2 is SFDVKD. Trimming removed 0 bases at V and 5 bases at J, with 15 bases between. CDR3 length: 17 residues. The CDR3 DNA reads as TGTGCCACCAGTGATTTGGTGGTGGGATTCGGGACCGGGGAGCTGTTTTTT. This codes for CATSDLVVGFGTGELFF.

Note on this clonotype: The junction differs from germline at one of its ends, possibly a read error. The V call is TRBV7-2, the J call TRBJ2-7; 8 positions match TRBD1. Germline V gene lookup returns CDR1 SGHTA and CDR2 FQGNSA. The CDR3 has 13 residues. The CDR3 nucleotides are TGTGCCAGCAGTTTAGGAGGACAGGGCGAGCAGTACTTC. Its protein is CASSLGGQGEQYF.

This chain links TRBV15 with TRBJ2-5; D is uncertain. V was pared by 1 base and J by 0 bases, with 3 bases between. Germline CDR1 reads LNHNV; CDR2 reads YYDKDF (reference sequence). CDR3 length equals 13 residues. DNA of the CDR3: TGTGCCACCAGCAGAGTAGACCAAGAGACCCAGTACTTC. It is translated as CATSRVDQETQYF.

This clonotype was counted ten times or more. In nucleotides, the CDR3 is TGTGCCAGTGGGAGGGTCCAAGAGACCCAGTACTTC. This codes for CASGRVQETQYF. The chain couples TRBV19 to TRBJ2-5; 7 bases match TRBD2. The CDR3 extends over 12 amino acids. The J segment lost 1 base and the V segment lost 8 bases, leaving 1 base of the junction unmatched. Germline V gene lookup returns CDR1 LNHDA and CDR2 SQIVND (reference sequence). The full variable domain, in which reference TRBV19 and TRBJ2-5 provide the parts outside the CDR3, is DGGITQSPKYLFRKEGQNVTLSCEQNLNHDAMYWYRQDPGQGLRLIYYSQIVNDFQKGDIAEGYSVSREKKESFPLTVTSAQKNPTAFYLCASGRVQETQYFGPGTRLLVL.

The count of this clonotype is one. V gene TRBV11-1 combines with J gene TRBJ1-1, with 7 nucleotides matching TRBD1. V was clipped by 1 base and J by 7 bases; unmatched bases: 6. CDR1 and CDR2 (germline): SGHAT, FQDESV (reference sequence). The CDR3 is made up of 14 amino acids. The DNA of the CDR3 is TGTGCCAGCAGCTTAGGGGACCGGGACAGTGAAGCTTTCTTT. Translation gives CASSLGDRDSEAFF.

This clonotype was found many times. The chain carries TRBV9 and TRBJ2-5, with a tentative D call TRBD2 (5 bases). The CDR3 is made up of 14 amino acids. The germline gives CDR1 SGDLS, CDR2 YYNGEE. The ends were cut back, 3 bases at V and 1 base at J, with 10 bases in the middle. CDR3 loop: CASSAAAAQETQYF. CDR3 DNA: TGTGCCAGCAGCGCTGCAGCGGCCCAAGAGACCCAGTACTTC.